This paragraph covers one T cell receptor (beta chain) sequence. This clone's antigen is unknown. No much larger clonotype is one base removed from it; base qualities were not supplied. Other DNA sequences from this sample encode an identical CDR3 as well. The sample belongs to a study of T cells in localized non-small cell lung cancer (dated by TCRdb to the early 2020s). A note on the overall study: T cell repertoires of 200 to 250 early-stage NSCLC patients were analyzed, with tumors being compared against uninvolved tumor-adjacent lungs. The mean age of the NSCLC patients was around 67 years, with 120 to 150 men and 100 to 110 women. All 230 or so NSCLC patients in the cohort were treatment-naive and had localized lung tumors that were resected.

TCR beta CDR3 regions were sequenced from DNA using the immunoSEQ Assay. Under the source paper's analysis protocol: To compute T cell density, TCR beta template counts were normalized to usable DNA, which was estimated by amplifying housekeeping genes. Richness was estimated with the preseqR package, extrapolating to 400,000 templates for PBMC samples and 120,000 templates for tissue samples. Clonality was taken to be one minus Pielou's evenness. Differential abundance testing on productive amino-acid clonotypes, with a minimum total count of 5 and an alpha of 0.1, was used to identify tissue-enriched TCRs. The Jaccard Index and the Morisita Overlap Index were used to quantify repertoire overlap between compartments. TCR beta CDR3s were clustered by GLIPH together with public tetramer-defined viral CDR3s, and at least three viral sequences plus V-gene enrichment were required for viral motifs. TCRdb obtained this table from immuneACCESS and retained in-frame rearrangements with V and J assigned. These tables miss some clones; where compared with another copy, unresolved V genes account for less than half of the shortfall, and the remainder is unexplained. V, J and clone size are those of that table, while D and trimming were read from the DNA. For this sample there are tens of thousands of clones; about nine tenths appear just once. The ten biggest clones cover around 5.6% of the sample.

CDR1 and CDR2 (MNHNS, SASEGT) derive from the germline V gene. From V the trimming removes 9 bases and from J it removes 4 bases, while the gene matches leave 6 bases of the junction unaccounted for. The CDR3 has 13 amino acids, counting the end cysteine and phenylalanine. The DNA shown is the 39-base CDR3, in frame from base 1. At diagnosis, tumor, uninvolved tumor-adjacent lung and peripheral blood were collected and then preserved as a mix of FFPE and fresh-frozen material. For TCR repertoire profiling, blood samples were analyzed as peripheral blood mononuclear cells. Study-wide conclusions, independent of this receptor: Because multi-region tumor sequencing was not done, intratumor heterogeneity could not be ruled out. Since the design was exploratory, TCR variables were selected using unadjusted p-values with no false-discovery rate correction. A median of around 50 of the top 100 tumor clones turned up in the paired uninvolved adjacent lung, and under 30 of those clones also ranked among the top 100 of that same adjacent lung. Longer overall survival was associated with higher T cell density in blood, whereas shorter survival was associated with higher clonality in adjacent lung. Uninvolved tumor-adjacent lung showed the highest T cell clonality, higher than tumor, which suggests more focused antigenic responses in the uninvolved tumor-adjacent lung.

This receptor was identified in a male donor aged 60 or over with stage II lung adenocarcinoma. This sequence uses TRBV6-1 and TRBJ1-5, and 7 junction bases match TRBD1. Sequencing was performed on peripheral blood mononuclear cells, taken before any cancer treatment. The DNA sequence follows: TGTGCCAGTAACAGGGGTCTGAATCAGCCCCAGCATTTT. This is translated as CASNRGLNQPQHF.